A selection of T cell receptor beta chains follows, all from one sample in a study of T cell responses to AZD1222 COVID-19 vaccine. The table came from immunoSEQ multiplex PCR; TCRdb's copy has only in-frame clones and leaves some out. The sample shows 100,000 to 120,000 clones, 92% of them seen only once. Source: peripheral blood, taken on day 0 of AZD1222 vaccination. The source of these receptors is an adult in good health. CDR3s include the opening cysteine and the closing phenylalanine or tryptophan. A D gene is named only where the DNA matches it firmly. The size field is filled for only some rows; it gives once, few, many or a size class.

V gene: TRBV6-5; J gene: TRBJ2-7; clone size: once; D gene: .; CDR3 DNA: TGTGCCAGCAGTTACTTGGGGCTCGGGGAGCAGTACTTC; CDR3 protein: CASSYLGLGEQYF
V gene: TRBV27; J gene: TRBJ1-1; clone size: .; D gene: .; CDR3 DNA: TGTGCCAGCTCCCCCCGGACGGCGAACACTGAAGCTTTCTTT; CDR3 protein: CASSPRTANTEAFF
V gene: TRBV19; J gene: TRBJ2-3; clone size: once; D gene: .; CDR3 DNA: TGTGCCACCTTGGGCAACGCAGATACGCAGTATTTT; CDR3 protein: CATLGNADTQYF
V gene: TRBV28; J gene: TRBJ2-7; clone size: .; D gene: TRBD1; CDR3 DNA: TGTGCCAGCAGGGGACAGGGGGTATACGAGCAGTACTTC; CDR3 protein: CASRGQGVYEQYF
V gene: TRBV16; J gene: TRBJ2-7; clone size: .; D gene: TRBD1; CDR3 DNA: TGTGCCAGCAGCCAAACCGGGACAGGGGGCGAGCAGTACTTC; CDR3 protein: CASSQTGTGGEQYF
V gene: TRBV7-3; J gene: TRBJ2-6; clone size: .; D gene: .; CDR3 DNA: TGTGCCAGCAGCTTAAGCCAATCAGGGGCCAACGTCCTGACTTTC; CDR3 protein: CASSLSQSGANVLTF
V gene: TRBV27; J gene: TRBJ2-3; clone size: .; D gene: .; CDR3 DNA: TGTGCCAGCAGTCCCGGGGGCCTTACTACCCTACGCACAGATACGCAGTATTTT; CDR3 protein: CASSPGGLTTLRTDTQYF
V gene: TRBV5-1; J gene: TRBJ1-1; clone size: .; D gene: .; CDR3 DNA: TGCGCCAGCAGTGATTCACGGAACACTGAAGCTTTCTTT; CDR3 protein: CASSDSRNTEAFF
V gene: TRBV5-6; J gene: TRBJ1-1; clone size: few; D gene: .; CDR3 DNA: TGTGCCAGCACTTCAGGGCAGCTAAACACTGAAGCTTTCTTT; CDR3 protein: CASTSGQLNTEAFF
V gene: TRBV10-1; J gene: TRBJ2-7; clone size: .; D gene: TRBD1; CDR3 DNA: TGCGCCAGCAGTGATCGGGGGACAGGTGTTTACGAGCAGTACTTC; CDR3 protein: CASSDRGTGVYEQYF
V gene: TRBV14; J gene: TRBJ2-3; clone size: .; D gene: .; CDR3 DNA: TGTGCCAGCAGCCAACTATGGGATACGCAGTATTTT; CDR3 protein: CASSQLWDTQYF
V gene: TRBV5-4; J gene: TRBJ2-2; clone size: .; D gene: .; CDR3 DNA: TGTGCCAGCAGCTCACTAGGCCCCGGGGAGCTGTTTTTT; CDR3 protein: CASSSLGPGELFF
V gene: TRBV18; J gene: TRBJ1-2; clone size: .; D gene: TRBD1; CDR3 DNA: TGTGCCAGCTCCTCCTTGGACAGGGATGGCTACACCTTC; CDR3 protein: CASSSLDRDGYTF
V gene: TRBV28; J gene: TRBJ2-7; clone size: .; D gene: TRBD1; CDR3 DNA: TGTGCCAGCAGCCGCGGACAGGTCCAGCAGGAGCAGTACTTC; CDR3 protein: CASSRGQVQQEQYF
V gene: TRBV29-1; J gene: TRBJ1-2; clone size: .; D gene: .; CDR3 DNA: TGCAGCGTTGTAGGACAGAGCTATGGCTACACCTTC; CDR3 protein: CSVVGQSYGYTF
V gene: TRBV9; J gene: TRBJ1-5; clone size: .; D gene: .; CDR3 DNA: TGTGCCAGCAGCGTAGACCCCGATCAGCCCCAGCATTTT; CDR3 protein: CASSVDPDQPQHF
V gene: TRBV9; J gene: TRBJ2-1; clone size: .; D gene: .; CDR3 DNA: TGTGCCAGCAGCGTACGGAATGAGCAGTTCTTC; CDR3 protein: CASSVRNEQFF
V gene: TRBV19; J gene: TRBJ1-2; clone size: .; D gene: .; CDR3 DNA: TGTGCCAGTAGTACCCCCATATCTAACTATGGCTACACCTTC; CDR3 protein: CASSTPISNYGYTF
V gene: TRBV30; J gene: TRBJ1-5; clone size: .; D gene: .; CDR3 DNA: TGTGCCTGGAGTTCCACCAACAGTTGGAATCAGCCCCAGCATTTT; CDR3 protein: CAWSSTNSWNQPQHF
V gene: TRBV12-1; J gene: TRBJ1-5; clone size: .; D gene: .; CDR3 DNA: TGTGCCAGCAGCTTAGCACCCACTAAAGCCGGGACAGGGAGCAATCAGCCCCAGCATTTT; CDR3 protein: CASSLAPTKAGTGSNQPQHF
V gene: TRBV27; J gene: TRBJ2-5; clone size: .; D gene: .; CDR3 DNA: TGTGCCAGCAGTCGGGACTCGCGGAAGACCCAGTACTTC; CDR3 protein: CASSRDSRKTQYF